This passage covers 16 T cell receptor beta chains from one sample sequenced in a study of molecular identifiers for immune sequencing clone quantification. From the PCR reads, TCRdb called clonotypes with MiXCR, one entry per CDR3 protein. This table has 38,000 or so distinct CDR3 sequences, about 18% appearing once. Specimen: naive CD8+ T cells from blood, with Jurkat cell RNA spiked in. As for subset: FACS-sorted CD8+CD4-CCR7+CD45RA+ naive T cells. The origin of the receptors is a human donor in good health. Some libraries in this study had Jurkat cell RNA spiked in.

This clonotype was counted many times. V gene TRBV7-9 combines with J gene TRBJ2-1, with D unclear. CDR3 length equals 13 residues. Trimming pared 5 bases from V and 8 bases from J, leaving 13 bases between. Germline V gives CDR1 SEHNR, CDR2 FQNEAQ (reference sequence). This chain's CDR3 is CASSRRPTDEQFF. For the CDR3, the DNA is TGTGCCAGCAGCCGAAGGCCGACGGATGAGCAGTTCTTC.

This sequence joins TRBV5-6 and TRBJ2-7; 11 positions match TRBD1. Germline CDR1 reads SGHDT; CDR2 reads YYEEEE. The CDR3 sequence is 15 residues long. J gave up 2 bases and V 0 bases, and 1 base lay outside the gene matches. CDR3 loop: CASSLGTGGAYEQYF. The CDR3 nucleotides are TGTGCCAGCAGCTTGGGGACAGGGGGCGCCTACGAGCAGTACTTC.

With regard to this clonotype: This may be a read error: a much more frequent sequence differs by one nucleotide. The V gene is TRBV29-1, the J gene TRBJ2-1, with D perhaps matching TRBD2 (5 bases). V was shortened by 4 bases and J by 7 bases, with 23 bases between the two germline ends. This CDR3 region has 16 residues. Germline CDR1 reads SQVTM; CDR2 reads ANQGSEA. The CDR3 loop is CSVVIVGKLPANEQFF. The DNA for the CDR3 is TGCAGCGTTGTTATTGTCGGGAAGCTCCCCGCGAATGAGCAGTTCTTC.

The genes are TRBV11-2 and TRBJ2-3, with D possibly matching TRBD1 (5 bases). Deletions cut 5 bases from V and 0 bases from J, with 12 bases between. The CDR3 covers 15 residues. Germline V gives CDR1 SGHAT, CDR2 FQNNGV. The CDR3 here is CASSDHDRSTDTQYF. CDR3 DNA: TGTGCCAGCAGCGACCATGACAGAAGCACAGATACGCAGTATTTT.

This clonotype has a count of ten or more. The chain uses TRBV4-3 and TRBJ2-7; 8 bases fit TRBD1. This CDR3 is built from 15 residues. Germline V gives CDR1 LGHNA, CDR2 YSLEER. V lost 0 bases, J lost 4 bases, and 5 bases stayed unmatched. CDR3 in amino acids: CASSQEPTGVYEQYF. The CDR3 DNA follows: TGCGCCAGCAGCCAAGAGCCGACAGGGGTTTACGAGCAGTACTTC.

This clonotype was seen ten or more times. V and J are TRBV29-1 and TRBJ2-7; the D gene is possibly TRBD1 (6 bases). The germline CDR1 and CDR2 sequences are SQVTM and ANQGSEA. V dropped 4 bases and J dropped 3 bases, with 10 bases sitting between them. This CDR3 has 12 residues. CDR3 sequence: CSVVRGDYEQYF. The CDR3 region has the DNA TGCAGCGTTGTCAGGGGAGACTACGAGCAGTACTTC.

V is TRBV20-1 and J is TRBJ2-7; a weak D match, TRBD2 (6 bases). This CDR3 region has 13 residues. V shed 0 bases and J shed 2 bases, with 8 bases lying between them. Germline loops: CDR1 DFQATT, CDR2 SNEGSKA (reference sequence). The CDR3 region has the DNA TGCAGTGCTAGAGACCCGGGGGCCTACGAGCAGTACTTC. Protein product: CSARDPGAYEQYF.

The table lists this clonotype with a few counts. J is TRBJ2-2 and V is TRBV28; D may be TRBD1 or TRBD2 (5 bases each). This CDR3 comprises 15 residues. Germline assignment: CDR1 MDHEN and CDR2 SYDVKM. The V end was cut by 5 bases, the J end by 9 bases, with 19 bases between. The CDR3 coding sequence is TGTGCCAGCAGTCAGGGACGGTACGAAAGGAGGGAGCTGTTTTTT. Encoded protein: CASSQGRYERRELFF.

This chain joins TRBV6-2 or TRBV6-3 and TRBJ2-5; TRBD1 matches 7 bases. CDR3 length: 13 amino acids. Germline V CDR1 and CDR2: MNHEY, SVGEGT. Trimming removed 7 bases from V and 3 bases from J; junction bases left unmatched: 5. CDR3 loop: CASTDRVEETQYF. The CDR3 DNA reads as TGTGCCAGCACCGACAGGGTGGAAGAGACCCAGTACTTC.

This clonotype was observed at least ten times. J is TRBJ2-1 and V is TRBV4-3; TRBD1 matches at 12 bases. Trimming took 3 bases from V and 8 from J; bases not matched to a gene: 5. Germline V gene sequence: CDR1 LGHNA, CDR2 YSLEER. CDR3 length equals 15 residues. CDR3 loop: CASSQGQGALDEQFF. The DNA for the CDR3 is TGCGCCAGCAGCCAGGGACAGGGGGCGTTAGATGAGCAGTTCTTC.

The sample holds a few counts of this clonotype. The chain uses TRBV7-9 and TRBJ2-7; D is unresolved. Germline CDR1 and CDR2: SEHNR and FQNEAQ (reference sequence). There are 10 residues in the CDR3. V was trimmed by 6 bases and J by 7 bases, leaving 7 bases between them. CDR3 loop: CASRGGEQYF. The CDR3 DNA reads TGTGCCAGCAGAGGTGGTGAGCAGTACTTC. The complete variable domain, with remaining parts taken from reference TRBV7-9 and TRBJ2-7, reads DTGVSQNPRHKITKRGQNVTFRCDPISEHNRLYWYRQTLGQGPEFLTYFQNEAQLEKSRLLSDRFSAERPKGSFSTLEIQRTEQGDSAMYLCASRGGEQYFGPGTRLTVT.

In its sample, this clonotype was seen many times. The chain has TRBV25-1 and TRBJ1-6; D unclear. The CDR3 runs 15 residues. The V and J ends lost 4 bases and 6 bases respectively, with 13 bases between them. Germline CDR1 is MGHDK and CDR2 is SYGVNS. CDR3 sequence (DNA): TGTGCCAGCAGTGTGGAACGACTGGGTAATTCACCCCTCCACTTT. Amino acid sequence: CASSVERLGNSPLHF. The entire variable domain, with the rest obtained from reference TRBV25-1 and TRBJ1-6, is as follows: EADIYQTPRYLVIGTGKKITLECSQTMGHDKMYWYQQDPGMELHLIHYSYGVNSTEKGDLSSESTVSRIRTEHFPLTLESARPSHTSQYLCASSVERLGNSPLHFGNGTRLTVT.

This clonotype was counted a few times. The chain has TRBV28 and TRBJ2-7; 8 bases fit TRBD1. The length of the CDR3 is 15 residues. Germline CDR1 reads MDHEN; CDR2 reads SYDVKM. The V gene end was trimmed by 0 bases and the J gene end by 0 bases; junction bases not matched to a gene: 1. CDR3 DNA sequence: TGTGCCAGCAGTTTATGGACAGGGGCCTCCTACGAGCAGTACTTC. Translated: CASSLWTGASYEQYF.

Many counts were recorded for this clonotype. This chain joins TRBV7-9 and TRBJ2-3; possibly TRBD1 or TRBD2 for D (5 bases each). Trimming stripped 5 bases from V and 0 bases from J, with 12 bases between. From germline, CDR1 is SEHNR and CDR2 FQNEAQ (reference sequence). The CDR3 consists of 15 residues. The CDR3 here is CASSRGTTSTDTQYF. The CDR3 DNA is TGTGCCAGCAGCCGAGGGACCACTAGCACAGATACGCAGTATTTT.

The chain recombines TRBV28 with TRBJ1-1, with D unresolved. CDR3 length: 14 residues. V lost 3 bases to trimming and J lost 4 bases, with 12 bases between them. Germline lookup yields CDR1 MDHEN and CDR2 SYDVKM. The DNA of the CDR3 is TGTGCCAGCAGTTTGGGAGACTTGGGCACTGAAGCTTTCTTT. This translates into CASSLGDLGTEAFF.

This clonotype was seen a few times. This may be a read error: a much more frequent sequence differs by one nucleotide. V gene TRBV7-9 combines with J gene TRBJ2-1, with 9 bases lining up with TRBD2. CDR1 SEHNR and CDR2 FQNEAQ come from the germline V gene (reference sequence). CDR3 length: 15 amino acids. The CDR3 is CANSFRESGRNEQFF. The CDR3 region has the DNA TGTGCCAACAGCTTTCGGGAGAGCGGGAGGAATGAGCAGTTCTTC.